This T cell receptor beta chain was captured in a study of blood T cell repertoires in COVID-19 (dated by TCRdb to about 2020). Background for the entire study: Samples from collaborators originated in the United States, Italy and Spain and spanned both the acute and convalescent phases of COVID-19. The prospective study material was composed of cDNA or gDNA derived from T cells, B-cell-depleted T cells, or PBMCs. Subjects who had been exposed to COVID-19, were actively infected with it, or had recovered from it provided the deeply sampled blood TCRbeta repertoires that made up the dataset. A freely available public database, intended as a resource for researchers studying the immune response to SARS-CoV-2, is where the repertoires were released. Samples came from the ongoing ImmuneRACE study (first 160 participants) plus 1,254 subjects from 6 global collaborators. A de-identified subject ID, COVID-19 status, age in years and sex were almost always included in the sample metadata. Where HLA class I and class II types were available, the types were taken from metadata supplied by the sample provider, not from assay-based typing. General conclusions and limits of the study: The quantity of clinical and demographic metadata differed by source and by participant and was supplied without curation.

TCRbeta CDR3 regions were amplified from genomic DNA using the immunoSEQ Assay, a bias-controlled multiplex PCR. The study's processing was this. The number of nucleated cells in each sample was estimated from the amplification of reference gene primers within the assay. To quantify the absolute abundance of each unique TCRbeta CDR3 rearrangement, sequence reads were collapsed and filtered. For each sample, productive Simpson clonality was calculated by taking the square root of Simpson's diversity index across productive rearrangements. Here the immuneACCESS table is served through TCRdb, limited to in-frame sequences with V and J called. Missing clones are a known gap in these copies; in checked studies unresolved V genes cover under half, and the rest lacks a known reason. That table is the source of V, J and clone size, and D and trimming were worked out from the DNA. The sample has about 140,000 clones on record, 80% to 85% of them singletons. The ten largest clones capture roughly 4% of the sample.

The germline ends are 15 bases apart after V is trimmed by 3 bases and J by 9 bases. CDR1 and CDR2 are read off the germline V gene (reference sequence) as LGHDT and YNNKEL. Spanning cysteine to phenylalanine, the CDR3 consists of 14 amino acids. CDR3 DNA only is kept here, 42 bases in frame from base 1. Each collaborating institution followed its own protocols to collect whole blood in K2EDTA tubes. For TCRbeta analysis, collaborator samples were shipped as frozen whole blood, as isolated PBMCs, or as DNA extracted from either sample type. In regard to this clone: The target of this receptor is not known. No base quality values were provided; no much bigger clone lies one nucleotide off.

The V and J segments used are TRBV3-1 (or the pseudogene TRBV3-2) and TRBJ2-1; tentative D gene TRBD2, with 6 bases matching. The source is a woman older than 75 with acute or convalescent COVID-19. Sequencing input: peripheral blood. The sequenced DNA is TGTGCCAGCAGCCACCCACAACGGGGGACTGAGCAGTTCTTC. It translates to CASSHPQRGTEQFF.